This TCR beta chain is from a study of tumor-infiltrating lymphocytes in primary liver carcinoma (dated by TCRdb to about 2017). Study-wide context: Hepatocellular carcinoma (four) or combined HCC and intrahepatic cholangiocarcinoma (one) was present in the five patients, who were three men and two women aged 30 to 69 years. Repertoires from technical replicates were highly reproducible, with mean shared-clone rates approximately 0.9 and correlation coefficients above 0.95. To link TCRbeta repertoire diversity to the local molecular phenotype, the roughly 24 tumor region samples were profiled with Agilent mRNA microarrays. For each liver tumor, the study sampled five regions along with adjacent normal tissue and blood, and applied TCRbeta repertoire sequencing, expression microarrays and whole-exome sequencing. The five patients had tumors staged T1-T3 N0M0, with maximum diameters ranging from about 4.2 to 10 cm. A total of 35 or so specimens from 5 patients underwent TCRbeta repertoire sequencing, comprising around 25 tumor regions, 5 adjacent noncancerous liver tissues and 5 peripheral blood samples. Each sample produced about 3.5 to 8 million productive TCRbeta reads, and read depth showed no significant difference between tissue types. Study-wide findings and limitations: Bulk unsorted samples precluded comparing CD4+ and CD8+ T cell repertoires. Compared with blood, tumors had a significantly larger share of the repertoire taken up by the top 250 clones (p = 0.039). Only five or six patients were included in the study, and the authors note that the findings should be validated in a larger study. Repertoire overlap was higher between tumor regions (mean roughly 35%) than tumor-adjacent (approximately 17%) or tumor-blood (roughly 14%) pairs, consistent with antigen-driven expansion. Because sequencing covered only the TCR beta chain and unpaired alpha chains were not captured, true repertoire diversity is likely underestimated. Only about 7.5-25% of top clones were found in all five regions of a tumor, suggesting spatial heterogeneity of tumor-infiltrating T cells.

As to this clonotype: It lacks a known antigen. An end of the junction differs from the germline gene, which may be a read error.

Starting from about 500 ng total RNA, TCRbeta-specific cDNA was produced by reverse transcription with a constant-region primer and ProtoScript II reverse transcriptase. Construction of the TCRbeta libraries relied on three nested rounds of multiplex PCR, following a slightly modified ARM-PCR procedure. Each of the first two PCR rounds ran for around 11 cycles using multiplex TRBV1-TRBV30 forward primers together with a Cbeta reverse primer. Sample barcodes and Illumina adapters were added in a final 25-cycle PCR using Deep VentR polymerase. Before sequencing, amplicons between 200 and 500 bp were purified from gel using a QIAquick gel extraction kit. TCRbeta amplicons were sequenced on an Illumina HiSeq 2500 with 250-bp paired-end reads. The study's own analysis went as follows. To recover full CDR3 sequences, reads were quality-trimmed using Trimmomatic v0.33 and paired reads were then merged using FLASH v1.2.11. MiGEC v1.2.1b assigned V, D and J germline segments to the rearranged TCRbeta sequences. VDJtools v1.0.0 computed clonotype statistics and Shannon-Wiener diversity indices. Except for diversity analysis, only the 250 most abundant clonotypes of each sample were used in subsequent analyses to reduce sampling bias. Through fastp at Q25 and MiXCR, TCRdb rebuilt clones from the public reads, retaining in-frame beta chains. All rows with the same CDR3 protein become a single entry with the most common DNA and genes. TCRdb's processing, not the study's, gives the V and J calls here. The sample table records approximately 120,000 distinct CDR3 sequences; 64% of these occur just once. The ten largest clones represent less than 10% of the sample.

Total RNA and DNA were co-extracted without cell sorting from roughly 20-30 mg of bulk tissue using the AllPrep DNA/RNA mini kit. Surgical resection was performed in China between late 2015 and early 2016 on a handful of patients with histopathologically diagnosed primary liver carcinoma. Patients had chronic HBV infection and were treatment-naive at sampling. Five spatially separated regions were sampled per tumor: superior, inferior, left-lateral and right-lateral poles, plus the tumor centre. More than 85% viable tumor cells were found by histology in every tumor sample. Fresh tumor and adjacent tissue pieces were bisected; one half was stored in RNAlater at -80°C, the other sent for histology. From the cysteine through the phenylalanine, the CDR3 covers 14 amino acids. The entry retains the CDR3 DNA only, 42 bases that are in frame from base 1. CDR1 MNHNY and CDR2 SVGAGI were looked up in the germline V gene (reference sequence).

This TCR was sampled from a woman aged 55-69 years with primary liver carcinoma and hepatitis B virus infection. This chain is built from TRBV6-6 and TRBJ1-5; D gene: possibly TRBD1, on 6 matching bases. The sample comprised liver tumor tissue from sampling region 3. The sample's cell subset or site, from its label and the paper: tumor region T3, left-lateral pole. In nucleotides, the sequence is TGTGCCAACAGTTACTACAGGGCGGATCAGCCCCAGCATTTT. Its protein reads: CANSYYRADQPQHF.